In its sample, the clone carrying this TCR beta chain was seen a few times. No antigen is known for it. This record comes from a study of spatial heterogeneity in lung cancer. The time point is: sample taken at primary tumor resection. Whole RNA was taken from tumor, nontumor lung or frozen PBMC; it was then sequenced unsorted. The CDR3 runs 14 residues. Unmatched junction bases numbered 3, after V lost 5 bases and J lost 6 bases. TCRdb reanalysed the 5' RACE reads using MiXCR and keeps one entry per CDR3 protein. There are around 45,000 distinct CDR3 sequences in the sample; over 9.5% occur only once, and 40% to 50% lies in the top ten. Overall study findings and caveats: Blood carried ubiquitous expanded tumor TCRs more at resection than follow-up.

The clonotype was recovered from a female donor with early-stage non-small cell lung cancer. The chain combines TRBV12-3 or TRBV12-4 with TRBJ2-3; 12 nucleotides line up with TRBD2. This specimen was PBMCs, taken at surgery. CDR3 sequence: CASSTSGGMDTQYF. The CDR3 coding sequence is TGTGCCAGCAGTACTAGCGGGGGGATGGATACGCAGTATTTT.